This T cell receptor (beta chain) comes out of a study of T cells in Graves' hyperthyroidism and ophthalmopathy (dated by TCRdb to between 2017 and 2020). Concerning the study at large: Peripheral blood was collected at initial diagnosis, before any treatment. A discovery cohort of about a hundred patients, 43 with Graves' ophthalmopathy and approximately 60 with stable Graves' hyperthyroidism, was used to find distinguishing TCR V-J signatures. TCR Vbeta CDR3 sequencing of fewer than 150 peripheral blood samples (over 40 ophthalmopathy, 75 to 85 hyperthyroidism and approximately 17 progressor patients) is reported in the paper. The roughly 100 discovery patients were randomly divided into training and test sets at a 7:3 ratio. The study also compared thyroid tissue and blood T-cell repertoires from about six Graves' hyperthyroidism patients. After sampling, hyperthyroidism patients received methimazole starting at 30 mg daily, and ophthalmopathy patients received high-dose intravenous methylprednisolone. An independent validation cohort of 18 to 20 hyperthyroidism patients and approximately 17 patients who later progressed to ophthalmopathy tested prospective prediction of ophthalmopathy. Study-wide findings and limitations: During validation, the model predicted progression to ophthalmopathy a median of approximately 6 months ahead of onset, with almost 71% sensitivity and about 72% specificity. Most expanded thyroid clonotypes (frequency above 0.001) were also detected in blood, suggesting blood repertoires may reflect thyroid immune responses. Ophthalmopathy was separated from stable hyperthyroidism by a 13 V-J signature model, with approximately 86% sensitivity and 81% to 82% specificity obtained in cross-validation and 80%/75% obtained in testing. Sample size was not statistically predetermined, and investigators were not blinded to group allocation.

The CDR3 measures 15 amino acids from cysteine to phenylalanine. Only CDR3 DNA is held: 45 bases, read in frame from base 1. Taken from the germline V gene (reference sequence), the CDR1 and CDR2 loops are SGHKS and YYEKEE. A distance of 19 bases separates the germline ends of V and J, which lose 0 bases and 12 bases respectively. TCR beta CDR3 regions were amplified from RNA transcripts. For the first round of RT-PCR on the TCR CDR3, the HTBI primer set was used together with the Qiagen OneStep RT-PCR kit. Libraries were constructed in a second round of multiplex PCR, after which size selection and purification were performed. Sequencing of the libraries was done on an Illumina HiSeq2000 using paired-end 100 bp reads. The study's own analysis went as follows. SOAPnuke was used to process the raw data, removing reads that contained adapters or uncalled bases, had a mean Phred below 15, or lacked an exact match to the constant primer or identifier. High-quality paired reads were merged with COPE v1.2.5, and unique nucleotide sequences were defined as clonotypes. MiTCR v1.1 was used to align the clonotypes against IMGT TRBV, TRBD and TRBJ reference segments. The analysis included only V-J combinations with a frequency above 0.0001, which together covered more than 98% of the repertoires. The TCS score was defined as F50 (clonal expansion) divided by E x V (chaos), with BLOSUM62-based TCRdist calculated between CDR3 peptides within each V-J. Welch's t-statistics and random forest reduced roughly 540 V-J features to about 12, which were used in a naive Bayes classifier (R e1071). The public sequencing data were trimmed at Q25 with fastp and processed into clonotypes with MiXCR by TCRdb, which kept only in-frame beta chains. CDR3 protein duplicates are merged, each entry listing the most common genes and DNA. The V and J calls and clone size are TCRdb's, not the authors'. The sample table contains about 360,000 distinct CDR3 sequences; only one count was recorded for 13% of them. 9.2% of the sample belongs to the ten largest clones.

Graves' hyperthyroidism was defined as stable when no progression to ophthalmopathy occurred over 18 months of follow-up. Hyperthyroidism patients were aged 18 to 65 years and newly diagnosed, with disease duration of less than 2 months. Patients with uncontrolled infections, other autoimmune diseases, pregnancy or lactation were excluded. Diagnoses relied on clinical symptoms, serum thyroxine and TRAb, thyroid ultrasound and orbital computed tomography. PBMCs were separated from under 12 ml of fresh peripheral blood using Ficoll-Paque density gradient centrifugation. Total RNA was extracted using Trizol reagent, and RNA quality was assessed on an Agilent 2100 Bioanalyzer. This clonotype has ten or more counts. The clone's antigen remains unknown. The sample holds no much larger clone one base away, and base qualities are not on file.

The sample taken for sequencing was blood. The chain joins TRBV5-5 to TRBJ2-1; the D gene is unclear. The source is a young woman with Graves' hyperthyroidism. The CDR3 corresponds to CASSLELPLVDGQFF. The base sequence is TGTGCCAGCAGCTTGGAGCTCCCGCTCGTCGATGGGCAGTTCTTC.